This TCR beta chain stems from a study of human CD8 memory T cell subsets. It was from duplicate vials of 150,000 sorted CD8+ T cells per subset that RNA came. As to this clonotype: The antigen is not known.

This CDR3 comprises 13 residues. Germline V gene sequence: CDR1 MNHEY, CDR2 SMNVEV (reference sequence). Study-level points and caveats: In contrast to effector memory cells, stem-like memory and precursor exhausted T cells had similarly high diversity.

UMI-labeled 5' RACE yielded the TCR beta libraries. TCRdb re-called the 5' RACE reads; every CDR3 protein appears as one record, without DNA. Recorded for this sample: about 4,200 distinct CDR3 sequences. The TCR sequence derives from a human donor in good health. The sequencing sample was made of CD8+ effector memory T cells (TEM) sorted from PBMCs. Subset specified: effector memory CD8 T cells, CCR7- CD45RO+ CD95+. The V call is TRBV27, the J call TRBJ2-7; the TCRdb D gene call, TRBD1, has no DNA to confirm it. The CDR3 is CASSLGTAYEQYF.